These 19 T cell receptor beta chains share one sample of origin, sequenced in a study of identical twins. TCRdb re-analysed the 5' RACE reads in MiXCR, keeping a single row per CDR3 protein. The data hold roughly 690,000 distinct CDR3 sequences, with around 6% observed a single time. The sample comprised naive T cells sorted from blood. These TCRs come from a man in his late teens or twenties in good health.

This chain uses TRBV12-3 or TRBV12-4 with TRBJ2-5; 9 bases fit TRBD1. The CDR3 covers 14 residues. J gave up 4 bases and V 6 bases, and 6 bases lay outside the gene matches. CDR3 in DNA: TGTGCCAGCAGCTCAACAGGGGGCAGAGAGACCCAGTACTTC. Residues: CASSSTGGRETQYF.

This clonotype was counted many times. The chain combines TRBV7-9 with TRBJ2-7, with D maybe TRBD1 (6 bases). CDR1 SEHNR and CDR2 FQNEAQ come from the germline V gene (reference sequence). The CDR3 extends over 17 amino acids. With 1 base removed from V and 3 bases from J, the gap between germline ends came to 19 bases. The CDR3 sequence: CASSLGSASGQNYEQYV. The CDR3 DNA reads TGTGCCAGCAGCTTAGGATCGGCGTCGGGACAAAACTACGAGCAGTACGTC.

In this sample, this clonotype turned up many times. The CDR3 is CASSPPPEIMNTEAFF. The CDR3 region has the DNA TGCGCCAGCAGCCCCCCTCCAGAGATTATGAACACTGAAGCTTTCTTT. The rearrangement uses TRBV5-1 and TRBJ1-1; D is unresolved. The CDR3 consists of 16 residues. Between the trimmed V and J ends, which lost 4 bases and 0 bases, there was a span of 16 bases. Germline V gene data show CDR1 as SGHRS and CDR2 as YFSETQ. Complete variable domain (other parts from reference TRBV5-1 and TRBJ1-1): KAGVTQTPRYLIKTRGQQVTLSCSPISGHRSVSWYQQTPGQGLQFLFEYFSETQRNKGNFPGRFSGRQFSNSRSEMNVSTLELGDSALYLCASSPPPEIMNTEAFFGQGTRLTVV.

This clonotype was detected ten times or more. V is TRBV29-1 and J is TRBJ2-3; TRBD2 matches at 9 bases. V lost 3 bases, J lost 6 bases, and 1 base stayed unmatched. This CDR3 spans 12 amino acids. The V gene's germline CDR1 is SQVTM and CDR2 ANQGSEA. DNA of the CDR3: TGCAGCGTTGAGCGGGAGGGCGATACGCAGTATTTT. It yields the protein CSVEREGDTQYF.

This clonotype was seen repeatedly, ten times or more. V and J are TRBV20-1 and TRBJ1-2, with D unresolved. In germline, CDR1 is DFQATT, CDR2 SNEGSKA (reference sequence). CDR3 length equals 10 residues. The CDR3 region is CSALRHGYTF. The CDR3 nucleotides are TGCAGCGCCCTGCGGCATGGCTACACCTTC.

The V gene is TRBV7-2, the J gene TRBJ2-7, with 7 bases aligning to TRBD2. J gave up 3 bases and V 3 bases, and 8 bases lay outside the gene matches. CDR3 size: 15 residues. CDR1 and CDR2 (germline): SGHTA, FQGNSA. CDR3 in amino acids: CASSLDRGSIYEQYF. In DNA form, the CDR3 reads TGTGCCAGCAGCTTGGACCGCGGGAGCATCTACGAGCAGTACTTC.

J is TRBJ2-1 and V is TRBV18, with D maybe TRBD2 (6 bases). Germline lookup yields CDR1 KGHSH and CDR2 LQKENI. The V end lost 4 bases, the J end lost 9 bases, and 16 bases lay between the germline ends. The CDR3 runs to 14 residues. The CDR3 DNA reads TGTGCCAGCTCACGCGGGGCCGATGAGAGTGAGCAGTTCTTC. Translation gives CASSRGADESEQFF.

This clonotype was picked up many times. This chain joins TRBV4-3 and TRBJ2-3; the D gene is possibly TRBD2 (6 bases). Trimming left V 1 base short and J 5 bases short, with 7 bases between. CDR1 is LGHNA and CDR2 is YSLEER in the germline V gene. This CDR3 has 13 amino acids. The chain's CDR3 is CASSQGRGDTQYF. As DNA, the CDR3 is TGCGCCAGCAGCCAAGGGCGGGGAGATACGCAGTATTTT.

This clonotype was seen at least ten times. This sequence joins TRBV29-1 and TRBJ1-6; D is possibly TRBD1 (6 bases). Germline V CDR1 and CDR2: SQVTM, ANQGSEA. CDR3 length equals 14 residues. Trimming left V 6 bases short and J 0 bases short, with 9 bases between. CDR3 loop: CSVRQDSYNSPLHF. The CDR3 nucleotides read TGCAGCGTGAGACAGGACTCCTATAATTCACCCCTCCACTTT.

This clonotype was recorded a few times. The chain joins TRBV5-5 to TRBJ2-1, with 10 bases lining up with TRBD2. The junction had 10 bases not matched to a gene; V was cut back by 0 bases and J by 7 bases. The CDR3 covers 17 residues. Germline values: CDR1 SGHKS, CDR2 YYEKEE (reference sequence). This chain's CDR3 is CASSLVGSGRERNEQFF. CDR3 in DNA: TGTGCCAGCAGCTTGGTGGGAAGCGGGAGGGAGAGAAATGAGCAGTTCTTC.

Note on this clonotype: The CDR3 carries no conserved terminal phenylalanine or tryptophan, so it likely arises from a read error. J is TRBJ2-7 and V is TRBV6-2 or TRBV6-3; 9 bases agree with TRBD2. Germline trimming cut 6 bases from V and 5 bases from J; bases unmatched to any gene: 8. Germline-derived CDR1 and CDR2 are MNHEY and SVGEGT. The CDR3 runs to 14 residues. CDR3 nucleotide sequence: TGTGCCAGCAGAACCGGGACTAGCTGGGACGAGCAGTACTAC. This gives the protein CASRTGTSWDEQYY.

The sample holds a few counts of this clonotype. V is TRBV11-2 and J is TRBJ1-2, with D perhaps TRBD1 (5 bases). Germline V CDR1 and CDR2: SGHAT, FQNNGV. V was pared by 0 bases and J by 7 bases, with 15 bases between. The CDR3 is made up of 15 amino acids. The CDR3 DNA reads as TGTGCCAGCAGCTTAGAGGGGGGAATGGTCTCTGGCTACACCTTC. Encoded protein: CASSLEGGMVSGYTF.

This clonotype has just a few counts. The J gene is TRBJ2-5, the V gene TRBV6-5; 8 bases map to TRBD1. V lost 4 bases and J lost 5; bases outside the gene matches: 9. The CDR3 totals 15 residues. In germline, CDR1 is MNHEY, CDR2 SVGAGI. CDR3 amino acids: CASSSLRTGWETQYF. The CDR3 nucleotides read TGTGCCAGCAGTTCTCTTCGGACAGGGTGGGAGACCCAGTACTTC.

This clonotype was seen ten or more times. The CDR3 region is CASRSGRRNTEAFF. DNA of the CDR3: TGTGCCAGCAGGTCGGGGAGGCGGAACACTGAAGCTTTCTTT. The J gene is TRBJ1-1, the V gene TRBV12-3 or TRBV12-4; the D is unclear. The V end was cut by 6 bases, the J end by 1 base, with 12 bases between. CDR3 length: 14 residues.

V gene TRBV12-3 or TRBV12-4 combines with J gene TRBJ1-5, with D perhaps TRBD1 (5 bases). This CDR3 contains 14 residues. V was shortened by 6 bases and J by 4 bases, with 13 bases between the two germline ends. CDR3 sequence (DNA): TGTGCCAGCAGAAAGGGGCCGTTGAATCAGCCCCAGCATTTT. This sequence encodes CASRKGPLNQPQHF.

This clonotype has a handful of counts. J is TRBJ2-2 and V is TRBV4-1, with D unclear. This CDR3 is built from 13 residues. The germline V gene encodes CDR1 MGHRA and CDR2 YSYEKL. Trimming removed 8 bases from V and 2 bases from J, with 9 bases in between. The CDR3 loop reads CASESGNTGELFF. The CDR3 DNA reads TGCGCCAGCGAGTCAGGAAACACCGGGGAGCTGTTTTTT.

At least ten counts were recorded for this clonotype. The chain carries TRBV6-5 and TRBJ2-7, with D perhaps TRBD1 (5 bases). CDR1 and CDR2 (germline): MNHEY, SVGAGI. The CDR3 is 15 residues long. The V end was cut by 4 bases, the J end by 5 bases, with 18 bases between. CDR3: CASSFLGARSDEQYF. CDR3 coding DNA: TGTGCCAGCAGTTTTTTAGGGGCGCGTTCGGACGAGCAGTACTTC.

This clonotype was recorded at least ten times. This sequence joins TRBV12-3 or TRBV12-4 and TRBJ2-2, with D unclear. The V end lost 8 bases, the J end lost 6 bases, and 10 bases lay between the germline ends. The CDR3 length is 12 residues. The CDR3 loop reads CASSVVAGELFF. The DNA of the CDR3 is TGTGCCAGCTCGGTAGTGGCCGGGGAGCTGTTTTTT.

Ten or more counts support this clonotype. The V gene is TRBV29-1, the J gene TRBJ1-1; D remains unclear. V lost 7 bases and J lost 8, with 5 bases in between. There are 8 residues in the CDR3. Looked up from germline, CDR1 is SQVTM and CDR2 is ANQGSEA. The CDR3 here is CSAMEAFF. Written as DNA, the CDR3 is TGCAGCGCCATGGAAGCTTTCTTT.